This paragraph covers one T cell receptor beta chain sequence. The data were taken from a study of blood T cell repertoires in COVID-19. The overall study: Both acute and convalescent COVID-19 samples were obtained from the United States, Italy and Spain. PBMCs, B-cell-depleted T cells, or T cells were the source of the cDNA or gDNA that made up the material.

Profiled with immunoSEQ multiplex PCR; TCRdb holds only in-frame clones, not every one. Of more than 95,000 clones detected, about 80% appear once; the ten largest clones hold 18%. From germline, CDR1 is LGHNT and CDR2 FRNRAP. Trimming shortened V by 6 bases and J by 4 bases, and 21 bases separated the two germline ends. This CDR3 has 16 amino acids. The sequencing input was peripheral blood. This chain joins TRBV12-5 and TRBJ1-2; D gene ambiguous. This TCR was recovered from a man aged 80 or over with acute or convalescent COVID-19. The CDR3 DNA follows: TGTGCTAGTGGAACCGACTACGAGAGCTGGGTCTATGGCTACACCTTC. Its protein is CASGTDYESWVYGYTF.